The 2 T cell receptor beta chains below all came from one sample that was sequenced in a study of T cell repertoires in cytomegalovirus infection. TCRdb fed the reads into MiXCR, producing one record per CDR3 protein. The sample lists over 450,000 distinct CDR3 sequences; about 11% were seen once. Sequencing was performed on PBMCs. These TCRs come from a human donor in good health (CMV status not recorded). Some clones in this sample may be carry-over from other donors' samples.

This clonotype was seen at least ten times. This chain links TRBV30 with TRBJ2-1; D might be TRBD2 (6 bases). This CDR3 comprises 15 residues. The germline V gene encodes CDR1 GTSNPN and CDR2 SVGIG (reference sequence). V lost 1 base and J 5 bases, leaving 15 bases between the germline ends. Written as DNA, the CDR3 is TGTGCCTGGAGTGGAGCGGGTCGGAGGAACAATGAGCAGTTCTTC. Translating gives CAWSGAGRRNNEQFF.

There are a few counts of this clonotype. The chain uses TRBV29-1 and TRBJ1-6, with D perhaps TRBD1 (5 bases). Germline CDR1 and CDR2: SQVTM and ANQGSEA. This CDR3 spans 12 amino acids. V dropped 5 bases and J dropped 9 bases, with 11 bases sitting between them. The CDR3: CSVRDQGSPLHF. CDR3 in DNA: TGCAGCGTTCGGGACCAAGGTTCACCCCTCCACTTT.